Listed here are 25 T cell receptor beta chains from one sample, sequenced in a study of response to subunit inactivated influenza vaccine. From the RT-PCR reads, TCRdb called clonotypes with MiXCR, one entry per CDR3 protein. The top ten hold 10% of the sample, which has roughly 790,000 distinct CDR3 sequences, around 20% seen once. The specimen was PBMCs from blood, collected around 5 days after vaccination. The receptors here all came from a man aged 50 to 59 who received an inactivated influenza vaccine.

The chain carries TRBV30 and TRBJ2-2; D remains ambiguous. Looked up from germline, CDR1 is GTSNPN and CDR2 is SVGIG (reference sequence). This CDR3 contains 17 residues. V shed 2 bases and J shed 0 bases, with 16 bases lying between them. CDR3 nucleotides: TGTGCCTGGAGTTACCTCGCCGGGCGGTCGAACACCGGGGAGCTGTTTTTT. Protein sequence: CAWSYLAGRSNTGELFF.

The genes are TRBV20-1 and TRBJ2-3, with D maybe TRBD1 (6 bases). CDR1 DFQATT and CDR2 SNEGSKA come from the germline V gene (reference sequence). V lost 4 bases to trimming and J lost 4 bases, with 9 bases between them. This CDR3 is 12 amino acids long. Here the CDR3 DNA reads TGCAGTGCTATGTGGGGGCCAGATACGCAGTATTTT. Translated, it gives CSAMWGPDTQYF.

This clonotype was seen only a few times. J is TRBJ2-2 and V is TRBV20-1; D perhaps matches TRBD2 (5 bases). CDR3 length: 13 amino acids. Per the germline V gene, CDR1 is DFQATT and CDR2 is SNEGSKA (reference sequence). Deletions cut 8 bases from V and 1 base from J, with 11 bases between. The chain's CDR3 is CSRKDWNTGELFF. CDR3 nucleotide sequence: TGCAGTCGAAAGGACTGGAACACCGGGGAGCTGTTTTTT.

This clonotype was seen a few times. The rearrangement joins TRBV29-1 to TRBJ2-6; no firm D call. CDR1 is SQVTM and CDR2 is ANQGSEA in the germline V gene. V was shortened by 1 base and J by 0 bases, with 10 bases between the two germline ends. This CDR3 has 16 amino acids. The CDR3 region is CSVEGLLSSGANVLTF. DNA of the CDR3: TGCAGCGTTGAAGGTCTTCTATCCTCTGGGGCCAACGTCCTGACTTTC.

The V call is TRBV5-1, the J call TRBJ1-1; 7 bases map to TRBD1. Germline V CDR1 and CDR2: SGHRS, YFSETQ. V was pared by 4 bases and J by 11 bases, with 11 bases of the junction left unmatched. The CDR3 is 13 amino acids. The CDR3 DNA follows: TGCGCCAGCAGCCAAGGACAGGAGGTATCCGCTTTCTTT. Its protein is CASSQGQEVSAFF.

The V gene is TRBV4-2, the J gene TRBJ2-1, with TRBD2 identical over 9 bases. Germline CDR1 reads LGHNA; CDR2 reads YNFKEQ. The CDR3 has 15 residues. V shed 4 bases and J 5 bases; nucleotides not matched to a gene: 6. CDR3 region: CASSPALAGHNEQFF. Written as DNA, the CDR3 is TGTGCCAGCAGCCCGGCCCTAGCGGGGCACAATGAGCAGTTCTTC.

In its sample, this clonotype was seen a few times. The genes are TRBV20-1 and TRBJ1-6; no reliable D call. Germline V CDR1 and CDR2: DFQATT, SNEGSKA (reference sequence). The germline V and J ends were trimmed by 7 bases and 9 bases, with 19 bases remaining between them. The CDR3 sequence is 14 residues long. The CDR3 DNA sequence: TGCAGTGTGCAGGACCTAACTATGGGTTCACCCCTCCACTTT. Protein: CSVQDLTMGSPLHF.

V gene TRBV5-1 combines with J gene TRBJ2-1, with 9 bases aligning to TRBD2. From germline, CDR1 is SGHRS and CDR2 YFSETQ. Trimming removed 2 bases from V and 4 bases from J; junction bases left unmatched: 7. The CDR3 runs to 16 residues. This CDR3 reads CASSFLSGGSYNEQFF. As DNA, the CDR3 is TGCGCCAGCAGCTTCCTCAGCGGGGGGAGTTACAATGAGCAGTTCTTC. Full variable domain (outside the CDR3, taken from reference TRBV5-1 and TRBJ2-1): KAGVTQTPRYLIKTRGQQVTLSCSPISGHRSVSWYQQTPGQGLQFLFEYFSETQRNKGNFPGRFSGRQFSNSRSEMNVSTLELGDSALYLCASSFLSGGSYNEQFFGPGTRLTVL.

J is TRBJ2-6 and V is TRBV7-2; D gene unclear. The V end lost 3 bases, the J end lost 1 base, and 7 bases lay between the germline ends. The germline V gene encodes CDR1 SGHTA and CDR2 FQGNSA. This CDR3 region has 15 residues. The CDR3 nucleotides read TGTGCCAGCAGCTTTTGGGCATCTGGGGCCAACGTCCTGACTTTC. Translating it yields CASSFWASGANVLTF.

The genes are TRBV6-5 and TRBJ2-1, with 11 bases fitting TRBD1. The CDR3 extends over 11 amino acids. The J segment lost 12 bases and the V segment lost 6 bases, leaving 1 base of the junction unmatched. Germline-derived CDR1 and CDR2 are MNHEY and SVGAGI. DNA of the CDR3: TGTGCCAGCAGGGACAGGGGGCGGCAGTTCTTC. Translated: CASRDRGRQFF.

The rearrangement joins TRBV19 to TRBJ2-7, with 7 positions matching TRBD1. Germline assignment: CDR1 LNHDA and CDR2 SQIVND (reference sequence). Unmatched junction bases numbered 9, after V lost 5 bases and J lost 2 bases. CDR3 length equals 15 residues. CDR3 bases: TGTGCCAGTAGTCCCCGGGACAGTAAAACCTACGAGCAGTACTTC. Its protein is CASSPRDSKTYEQYF.

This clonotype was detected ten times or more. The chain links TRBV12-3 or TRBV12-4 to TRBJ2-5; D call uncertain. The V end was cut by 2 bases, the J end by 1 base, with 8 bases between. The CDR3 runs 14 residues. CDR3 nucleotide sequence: TGTGCCAGCAGTTTATCAGGATCCCAAGAGACCCAGTACTTC. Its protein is CASSLSGSQETQYF.

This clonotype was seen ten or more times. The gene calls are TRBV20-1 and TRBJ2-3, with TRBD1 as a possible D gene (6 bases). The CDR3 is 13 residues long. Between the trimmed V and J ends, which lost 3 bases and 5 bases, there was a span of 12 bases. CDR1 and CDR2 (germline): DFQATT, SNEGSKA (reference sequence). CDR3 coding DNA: TGCAGTGCTAGTCGTGCAGGGGTAGATACGCAGTATTTT. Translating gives CSASRAGVDTQYF.

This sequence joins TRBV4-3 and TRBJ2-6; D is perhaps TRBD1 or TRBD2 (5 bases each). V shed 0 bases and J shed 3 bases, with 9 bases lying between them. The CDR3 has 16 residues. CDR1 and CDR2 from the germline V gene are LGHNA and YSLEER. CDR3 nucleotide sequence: TGCGCCAGCAGCCAAGATCTGAGGGGTGGGGCCAACGTCCTGACTTTC. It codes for CASSQDLRGGANVLTF.

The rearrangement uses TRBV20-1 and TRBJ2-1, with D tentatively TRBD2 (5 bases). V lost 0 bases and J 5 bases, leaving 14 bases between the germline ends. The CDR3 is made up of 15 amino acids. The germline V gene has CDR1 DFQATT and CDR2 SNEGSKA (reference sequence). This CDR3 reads CSARDHRGLNNEQFF. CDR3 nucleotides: TGCAGTGCTAGAGATCACCGGGGTCTTAACAATGAGCAGTTCTTC.

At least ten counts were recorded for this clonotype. Here the CDR3 reads CASSQGGLNYGYTF. The CDR3, as DNA: TGTGCCAGCTCACAGGGGGGACTGAACTATGGCTACACCTTC. The rearrangement joins TRBV18 to TRBJ1-2, with TRBD1 as a possible D gene (6 bases). The V end was cut by 4 bases, the J end by 2 bases, with 11 bases between. The CDR3 totals 14 residues. CDR1 and CDR2 (germline): KGHSH, LQKENI.

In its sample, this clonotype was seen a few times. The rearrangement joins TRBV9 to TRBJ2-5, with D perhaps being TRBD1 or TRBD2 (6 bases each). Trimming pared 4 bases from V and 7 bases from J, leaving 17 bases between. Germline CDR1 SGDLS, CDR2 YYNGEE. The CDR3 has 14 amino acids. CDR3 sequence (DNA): TGTGCCAGCAGCACGGACCGAGGGGGGCGGACCCAGTACTTC. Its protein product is CASSTDRGGRTQYF.

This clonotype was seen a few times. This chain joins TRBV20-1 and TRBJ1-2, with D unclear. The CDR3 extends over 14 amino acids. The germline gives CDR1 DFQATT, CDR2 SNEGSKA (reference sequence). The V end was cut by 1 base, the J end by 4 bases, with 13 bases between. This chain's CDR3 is CSARGGGRIYGYTF. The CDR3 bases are TGCAGTGCTAGAGGTGGCGGACGGATCTATGGCTACACCTTC.

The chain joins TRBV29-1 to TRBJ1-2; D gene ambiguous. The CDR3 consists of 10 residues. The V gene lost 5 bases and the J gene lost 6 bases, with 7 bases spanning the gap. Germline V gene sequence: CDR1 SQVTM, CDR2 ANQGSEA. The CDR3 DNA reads TGCAGCGTTCGGCTCGATGGCTACACCTTC. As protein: CSVRLDGYTF. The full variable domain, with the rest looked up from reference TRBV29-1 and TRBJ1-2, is SAVISQKPSRDICQRGTSLTIQCQVDSQVTMMFWYRQQPGQSLTLIATANQGSEATYESGFVIDKFPISRPNLTFSTLTVSNMSPEDSSIYLCSVRLDGYTFGSGTRLTVV.

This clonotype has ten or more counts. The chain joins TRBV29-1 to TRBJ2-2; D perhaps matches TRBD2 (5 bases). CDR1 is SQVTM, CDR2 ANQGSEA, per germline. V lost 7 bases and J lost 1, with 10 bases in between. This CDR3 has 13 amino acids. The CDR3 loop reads CSADRGNTGELFF. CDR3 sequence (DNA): TGCAGCGCCGATCGGGGGAACACCGGGGAGCTGTTTTTT.

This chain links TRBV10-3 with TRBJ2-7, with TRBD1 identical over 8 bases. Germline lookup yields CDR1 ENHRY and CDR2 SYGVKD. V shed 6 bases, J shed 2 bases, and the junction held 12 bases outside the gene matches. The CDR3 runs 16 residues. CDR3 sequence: CAISQRPGQDAYEQYF. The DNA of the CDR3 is TGTGCCATCAGCCAGCGCCCGGGACAGGACGCCTACGAGCAGTACTTC.

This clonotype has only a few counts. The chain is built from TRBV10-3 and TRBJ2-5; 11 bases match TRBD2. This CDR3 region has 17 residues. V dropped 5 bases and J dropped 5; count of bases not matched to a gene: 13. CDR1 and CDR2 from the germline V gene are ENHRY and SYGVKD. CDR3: CAISMTTSGSRLETQYF. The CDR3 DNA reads TGTGCCATCAGTATGACCACTAGCGGGAGTAGGTTGGAGACCCAGTACTTC.

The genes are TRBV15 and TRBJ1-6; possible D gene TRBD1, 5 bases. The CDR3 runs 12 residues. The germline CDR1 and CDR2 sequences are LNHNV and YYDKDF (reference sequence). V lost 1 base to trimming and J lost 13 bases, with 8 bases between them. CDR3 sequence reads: CATSRVGRPLHF. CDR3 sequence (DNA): TGTGCCACCAGCAGAGTGGGACGGCCCCTCCACTTT.

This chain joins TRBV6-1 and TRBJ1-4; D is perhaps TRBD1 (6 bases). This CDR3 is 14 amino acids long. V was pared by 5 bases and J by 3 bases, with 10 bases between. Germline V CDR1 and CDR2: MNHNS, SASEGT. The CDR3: CASSPGVPNEKLFF. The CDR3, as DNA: TGTGCCAGCAGTCCAGGGGTCCCTAATGAAAAACTGTTTTTT.

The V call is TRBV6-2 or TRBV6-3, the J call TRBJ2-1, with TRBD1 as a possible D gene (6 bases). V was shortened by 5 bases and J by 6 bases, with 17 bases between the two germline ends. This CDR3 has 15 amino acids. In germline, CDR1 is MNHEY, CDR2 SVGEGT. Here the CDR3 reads CASSPQARGTNEQFF. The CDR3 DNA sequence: TGTGCCAGCAGTCCCCAAGCGAGGGGGACCAATGAGCAGTTCTTC.